Presented here are 21 T cell receptor beta chains from one specimen sequenced in a study of radiotherapy plus CTLA-4 blockade in lung cancer. The repertoire was sequenced with immunoSEQ multiplex PCR; TCRdb's copy has only in-frame clones and lacks some. The data hold some 66,000 clones, with approximately 82% observed a single time. Sequenced material: peripheral blood, taken from a patient treated with radiotherapy plus ipilimumab. The receptors here all came from a human donor with non-small cell lung cancer who had a partial response to radiotherapy plus ipilimumab.

This chain connects TRBV9 to TRBJ1-1; 9 nucleotides align to TRBD1. The CDR3 is made up of 15 amino acids. Germline assignment: CDR1 SGDLS and CDR2 YYNGEE. The junction had 4 bases not matched to a gene; V was cut back by 4 bases and J by 0 bases. The CDR3 DNA sequence: TGTGCCAGCAGCAAGGGACAGGGACTGAACACTGAAGCTTTCTTT. Protein: CASSKGQGLNTEAFF. Filled out from reference TRBV9 and TRBJ1-1, the complete variable domain reads DSGVTQTPKHLITATGQRVTLRCSPRSGDLSVYWYQQSLDQGLQFLIQYYNGEERAKGNILERFSAQQFPDLHSELNLSSLELGDSALYFCASSKGQGLNTEAFFGQGTRLTVV.

This clone was seen more than once but under ten times. The CDR3 loop reads CASRTGQGLYEQYF. CDR3 in DNA: TGTGCCAGCAGGACCGGACAGGGGCTCTACGAGCAGTACTTC. The chain has TRBV28 and TRBJ2-7; 9 bases map to TRBD1. With V trimmed by 6 bases and J by 3 bases, 6 bases remained unmatched. Per the germline V gene, CDR1 is MDHEN and CDR2 is SYDVKM. CDR3 length: 14 amino acids.

The J gene is TRBJ1-6, the V gene TRBV6-1; D unresolved. Trimming removed 0 bases at V and 9 bases at J, with 6 bases between. CDR1 and CDR2 (germline): MNHNS, SASEGT. This CDR3 contains 13 residues. This CDR3 reads CASSEAHISPLHF. Here the CDR3 DNA reads TGTGCCAGCAGTGAAGCTCACATTTCACCCCTCCACTTT.

The gene calls are TRBV5-1 and TRBJ2-2; 7 bases match TRBD1. The V segment lost 5 bases and the J segment 6 bases; nucleotides outside the gene matches: 7. The CDR3 has 14 amino acids. CDR1 and CDR2 (germline): SGHRS, YFSETQ. The CDR3 DNA is TGCGCCAGCAGTCAAACAGGGGTACCCGGGGAGCTGTTTTTT. It encodes CASSQTGVPGELFF. Supplemented by reference TRBV5-1 and TRBJ2-2, the full variable domain reads KAGVTQTPRYLIKTRGQQVTLSCSPISGHRSVSWYQQTPGQGLQFLFEYFSETQRNKGNFPGRFSGRQFSNSRSEMNVSTLELGDSALYLCASSQTGVPGELFFGEGSRLTVL.

The chain combines TRBV6-1 with TRBJ2-7, with D perhaps TRBD1 (6 bases). CDR1 is MNHNS, CDR2 SASEGT, per germline. The CDR3 runs to 19 residues. V lost 4 bases to trimming and J lost 0 bases, with 25 bases between them. CDR3 region: CASSGKMGHPRSYSYEQYF. The DNA for the CDR3 is TGTGCCAGCAGTGGCAAGATGGGACACCCGAGATCATACTCCTACGAGCAGTACTTC.

The chain links TRBV19 to TRBJ1-1, with D possibly TRBD1 on 5 matching bases. Germline V lookup: CDR1 LNHDA, CDR2 SQIVND (reference sequence). CDR3 length: 15 amino acids. V shed 8 bases and J shed 1 base, with 17 bases lying between them. In nucleotides, the CDR3 is TGTGCCAGTTTCCCTCTACAAACAGGGAACACTGAAGCTTTCTTT. Translated, it gives CASFPLQTGNTEAFF.

The V call is TRBV5-1, the J call TRBJ2-1; TRBD2 aligns across 9 bases. The CDR3 has 16 amino acids. The ends lost 7 bases at V and 6 bases at J; junction bases unmatched: 14. CDR1 is SGHRS, CDR2 YFSETQ, per germline. The CDR3 DNA reads as TGCGCCAGCTCCCTGGAGCGGGAGGCCCCCCGCAATGAGCAGTTCTTC. It encodes CASSLEREAPRNEQFF.

This chain uses TRBV11-2 with TRBJ2-1, with 7 positions matching TRBD2. V lost 1 base and J lost 7; bases outside the gene matches: 7. Germline lookup yields CDR1 SGHAT and CDR2 FQNNGV. This CDR3 is built from 15 residues. The CDR3, as DNA: TGTGCCAGCAGCTTAGTCCCGGAGCGGGGTAATGAGCAGTTCTTC. It codes for CASSLVPERGNEQFF.

V and J are TRBV6-1 and TRBJ1-1, with 7 bases that match TRBD1. V shed 6 bases, J shed 10 bases, and the junction held 17 bases outside the gene matches. The CDR3 is 15 amino acids. CDR1 and CDR2 (germline): MNHNS, SASEGT. The CDR3 protein is CASREHGAGDSRAFF. Written as DNA, the CDR3 is TGTGCCAGCAGGGAGCATGGGGCAGGGGACAGCCGAGCTTTCTTT.

V gene TRBV5-1 combines with J gene TRBJ2-5; 11 bases agree with TRBD1. The trim removed 4 bases at V and 6 bases at J, leaving 8 bases unmatched. The CDR3 is 15 amino acids. Per the germline V gene, CDR1 is SGHRS and CDR2 is YFSETQ. This CDR3 reads CASSPGQGASQTQYF. The CDR3 nucleotides are TGCGCCAGCAGCCCTGGACAGGGGGCCTCTCAGACCCAGTACTTC.

This clone appeared a few times. The chain employs TRBV29-1 and TRBJ2-3, with D perhaps matching TRBD2 (5 bases). Germline CDR1 and CDR2: SQVTM and ANQGSEA. The ends were cut back, 6 bases at V and 0 bases at J, with 10 bases in the middle. The CDR3 runs 13 residues. CDR3 amino acids: CSVDYSSTDTQYF. Here the CDR3 DNA reads TGCAGCGTCGACTACTCTAGCACAGATACGCAGTATTTT.

V is TRBV5-8 and J is TRBJ2-7; D is unclear. Looked up from germline, CDR1 is SGHTS and CDR2 is YDEGEE. The V end was cut by 0 bases, the J end by 0 bases, with 7 bases between. There are 14 residues in the CDR3. In nucleotides, the CDR3 is TGTGCCAGCAGCTTGGTACGCGGCTCCTACGAGCAGTACTTC. This sequence encodes CASSLVRGSYEQYF.

The gene calls are TRBV5-1 and TRBJ2-1; 7 bases agree with TRBD1. Per the germline V gene, CDR1 is SGHRS and CDR2 is YFSETQ. The trim removed 4 bases at V and 8 bases at J, leaving 12 bases unmatched. This CDR3 comprises 15 residues. The CDR3 DNA is TGCGCCAGCAGCGCTGGTCTACAGGGGACGGATGAGCAGTTCTTC. This gives the protein CASSAGLQGTDEQFF.

The CDR3 sequence is CASRGSTDTQYF. Written as DNA, the CDR3 is TGTGCCAGCAGGGGCAGCACAGATACGCAGTATTTT. V gene TRBV2 combines with J gene TRBJ2-3; D unclear. This CDR3 comprises 12 residues. V lost 6 bases to trimming and J lost 0 bases, with 4 bases between them. Germline V gene lookup returns CDR1 SNHLY and CDR2 FYNNEI. Variable domain in full (rest from reference TRBV2 and TRBJ2-3): EPEVTQTPSHQVTQMGQEVILRCVPISNHLYFYWYRQILGQKVEFLVSFYNNEISEKSEIFDDQFSVERPDGSNFTLKIRSTKLEDSAMYFCASRGSTDTQYFGPGTRLTVL.

This chain links TRBV7-9 with TRBJ1-2; possible D gene TRBD1, 6 bases. The CDR3 is 14 amino acids. Trimming took off 1 base at V and 8 bases at J, with 14 bases between the two ends. The germline V gene encodes CDR1 SEHNR and CDR2 FQNEAQ (reference sequence). CDR3: CASSLEQGRGGYTF. CDR3 coding DNA: TGTGCCAGCAGCTTAGAACAGGGTAGAGGAGGCTACACCTTC.

The rearrangement uses TRBV7-6 and TRBJ2-1; 11 bases agree with TRBD2. Germline assignment: CDR1 SGHVS and CDR2 FNYEAQ. The length of the CDR3 is 17 residues. V shed 1 base and J 7 bases; nucleotides not matched to a gene: 9. CDR3 amino acids: CASSLGVIAGGPNEQFF. DNA for the CDR3: TGTGCCAGCAGCTTAGGCGTAATAGCGGGAGGGCCTAATGAGCAGTTCTTC.

The V gene is TRBV28, the J gene TRBJ2-5; D is unclear. From germline, CDR1 is MDHEN and CDR2 SYDVKM. The V and J ends lost 4 bases and 5 bases respectively, with 17 bases between them. The CDR3 runs to 15 residues. CDR3 protein: CASSSAYNHSETQYF. As DNA, the CDR3 is TGTGCCAGCAGTTCCGCATATAACCATAGTGAGACCCAGTACTTC.

The V gene is TRBV27, the J gene TRBJ1-5, with D possibly TRBD1 on 5 matching bases. Germline CDR1 is MNHEY and CDR2 is SMNVEV (reference sequence). This CDR3 is built from 16 residues. The V gene lost 4 bases and the J gene lost 3 bases, with 16 bases spanning the gap. The CDR3 DNA reads as TGTGCCAGCAGTTCAACCATAGGGGCCTACAATCAGCCCCAGCATTTT. It encodes CASSSTIGAYNQPQHF.

In its sample, this clone was seen once. The rearrangement joins TRBV5-5 to TRBJ1-5, with D perhaps matching TRBD1 (5 bases). The CDR3 runs 14 residues. The germline V gene has CDR1 SGHKS and CDR2 YYEKEE (reference sequence). V lost 3 bases and J lost 7, with 14 bases in between. The CDR3 is CASSSNMGGQPQHF. The CDR3 DNA reads TGTGCCAGCAGCTCCAACATGGGGGGGCAGCCCCAGCATTTT.

The chain has TRBV7-3 and TRBJ1-3; D is ambiguous. The length of the CDR3 is 15 residues. The germline V gene encodes CDR1 SGHTA and CDR2 FQGTGA. Trimming cost V 6 bases and J 3 bases, with 15 bases left between them. CDR3 nucleotide sequence: TGTGCCAGCAGACCTAATCCTACCCATGGAAACACCATATATTTT. Translation gives CASRPNPTHGNTIYF.

The chain couples TRBV19 to TRBJ2-1; tentatively, D is TRBD1 (6 bases). This CDR3 contains 15 residues. Trimming took 5 bases from V and 15 from J, leaving 26 bases between them. The germline gives CDR1 LNHDA, CDR2 SQIVND (reference sequence). DNA of the CDR3: TGTGCCAGTAGTGCCGGTACATGGGACACCTATTTACGGTTCTTC. Its translation is CASSAGTWDTYLRFF.